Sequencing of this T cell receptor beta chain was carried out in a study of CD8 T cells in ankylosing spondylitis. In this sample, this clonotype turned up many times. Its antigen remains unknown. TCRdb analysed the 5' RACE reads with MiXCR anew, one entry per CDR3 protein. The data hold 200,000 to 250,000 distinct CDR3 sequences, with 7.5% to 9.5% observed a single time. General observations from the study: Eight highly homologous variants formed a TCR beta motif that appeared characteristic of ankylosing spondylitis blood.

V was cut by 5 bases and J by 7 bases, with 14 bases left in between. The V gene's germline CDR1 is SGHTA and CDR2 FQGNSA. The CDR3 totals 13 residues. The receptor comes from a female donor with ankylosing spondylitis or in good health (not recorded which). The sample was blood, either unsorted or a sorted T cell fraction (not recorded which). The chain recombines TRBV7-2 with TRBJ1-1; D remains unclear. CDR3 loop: CASSPLTEREAFF. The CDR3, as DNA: TGTGCCAGCAGCCCACTGACCGAGCGTGAAGCTTTCTTT.